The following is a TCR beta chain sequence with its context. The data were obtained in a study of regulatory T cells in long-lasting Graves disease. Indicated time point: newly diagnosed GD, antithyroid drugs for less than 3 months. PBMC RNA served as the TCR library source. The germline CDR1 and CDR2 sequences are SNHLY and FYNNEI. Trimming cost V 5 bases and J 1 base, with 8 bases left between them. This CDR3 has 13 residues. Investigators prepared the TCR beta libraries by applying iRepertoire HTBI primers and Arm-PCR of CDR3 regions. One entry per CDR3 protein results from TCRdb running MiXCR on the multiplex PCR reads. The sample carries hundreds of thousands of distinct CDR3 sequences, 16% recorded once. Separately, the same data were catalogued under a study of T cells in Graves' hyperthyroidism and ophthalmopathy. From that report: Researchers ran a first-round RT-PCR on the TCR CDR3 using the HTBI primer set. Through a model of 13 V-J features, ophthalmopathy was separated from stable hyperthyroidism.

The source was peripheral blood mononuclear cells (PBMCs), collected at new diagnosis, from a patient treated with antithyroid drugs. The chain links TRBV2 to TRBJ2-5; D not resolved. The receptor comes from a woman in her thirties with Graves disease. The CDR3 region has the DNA TGTGCCAGCAGTTGGGCCCCCCAAGAGACCCAGTACTTC. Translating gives CASSWAPQETQYF.